The following is a T cell receptor beta chain sequence with its context. Its antigen is not known. The CDR3 runs to 15 residues. V lost 0 bases to trimming and J lost 1 base, with 9 bases between them. In germline, CDR1 is LNHNV, CDR2 YYDKDF (reference sequence). The record originates from a study of shared clonotypes between healthy human individuals. About the study: Three CD4 naive, three CD4 memory, two CD8 naive and one CD8 memory plate were used per donor.

Study-wide findings and caveats: Only blood underwent sampling, and tissue repertoires likely differ. Generation probabilities were higher for clonotypes shared across all four sorted-subset donors than for unshared ones.

Sorted-subset replicate PCR reactions were performed with about 190 ng DNA, corresponding to tens of thousands of T cell genomes. Assay used: immunoSEQ multiplex PCR; TCRdb lists only in-frame clones, some missing. In the table there are about 1 million clones, 65% to 75% of which are singletons. The sample taken for sequencing was memory CD4+ T cells sorted from blood. The subset: CD45RA-negative fraction. The clonotype was recovered from a man aged 18 to 29 in good health. This chain connects TRBV15 to TRBJ1-1; D call uncertain. DNA of the CDR3: TGTGCCACCAGCAGAGATGGGAGGAGGAACACTGAAGCTTTCTTT. Translating gives CATSRDGRRNTEAFF. The full variable domain, rest sourced from reference TRBV15 and TRBJ1-1, is DAMVIQNPRYQVTQFGKPVTLSCSQTLNHNVMYWYQQKSSQAPKLLFHYYDKDFNNEADTPDNFQSRRPNTSFCFLDIRSPGLGDTAMYLCATSRDGRRNTEAFFGQGTRLTVV.